These 26 T cell receptor beta chains were sequenced from one sample in a study of blood T cell repertoires in COVID-19. Here immunoSEQ multiplex PCR was the method, and the copy in TCRdb shows in-frame clones only, minus some. Of roughly 160,000 clones in the sample, about 85% were seen once. The sequenced sample consisted of peripheral blood. These receptors originate from a man younger than 35 with acute or convalescent COVID-19.

DNA for the CDR3: TGTGCCAGCAGCACTAGCGGGGGGTACACAGATACGCAGTATTTT. Amino acids: CASSTSGGYTDTQYF. The chain joins TRBV7-2 to TRBJ2-3, with 12 bases lining up with TRBD2. Germline V lookup: CDR1 SGHTA, CDR2 FQGNSA. Germline trimming cut 5 bases from V and 2 bases from J; bases unmatched to any gene: 2. The CDR3 spans 15 residues. Complete variable domain (other parts from reference TRBV7-2 and TRBJ2-3): GAGVSQSPSNKVTEKGKDVELRCDPISGHTALYWYRQSLGQGLEFLIYFQGNSAPDKSGLPSDRFSAERTGGSVSTLTIQRTQQEDSAVYLCASSTSGGYTDTQYFGPGTRLTVL.

V and J are TRBV15 and TRBJ2-3, with 8 nucleotides matching TRBD2. The CDR3 loop spans 15 amino acids. V lost 5 bases to trimming and J lost 5 bases; unmatched junction nucleotides: 9. Germline CDR1 is LNHNV and CDR2 is YYDKDF (reference sequence). CDR3 sequence (DNA): TGTGCCACCAGCGCACGCGGGGGGATGGGAGATACGCAGTATTTT. The encoded protein is CATSARGGMGDTQYF.

The chain is built from TRBV7-9 and TRBJ1-1, with D possibly TRBD1 on 6 matching bases. This CDR3 has 15 residues. Germline assignment: CDR1 SEHNR and CDR2 FQNEAQ (reference sequence). The V gene lost 5 bases and the J gene lost 7 bases, with 20 bases spanning the gap. Here the CDR3 reads CASSAPEQGIVEAFF. As DNA, the CDR3 is TGTGCCAGCAGCGCGCCTGAACAGGGAATTGTTGAAGCTTTCTTT.

The genes are TRBV19 and TRBJ2-2; 7 positions match TRBD1. CDR3 length equals 15 residues. V trimming: 7 bases; J trimming: 2 bases; junction bases outside the gene matches: 7. Germline V gene sequence: CDR1 LNHDA, CDR2 SQIVND (reference sequence). CDR3 coding DNA: TGTGCCAGTACCCACGGGACAGCTAACACCGGGGAGCTGTTTTTT. This translates into CASTHGTANTGELFF.

CDR3 protein: CASSLLRDRSTGELFF. Written as DNA, the CDR3 is TGTGCCAGCAGCTTACTACGAGACAGGTCCACCGGGGAGCTGTTTTTT. The rearrangement links TRBV7-6 to TRBJ2-2, with D maybe TRBD1 (6 bases). V lost 2 bases and J lost 4, with 14 bases in between. From germline, CDR1 is SGHVS and CDR2 FNYEAQ. The CDR3 extends over 16 amino acids.

V usage is TRBV18 and J usage is TRBJ2-1; the D gene is possibly TRBD2 (5 bases). The CDR3 extends over 15 amino acids. Between the trimmed V and J ends, which lost 0 bases and 3 bases, there was a span of 9 bases. CDR1 and CDR2 (germline): KGHSH, LQKENI. CDR3 region: CASSPPRGYYNEQFF. In nucleotides, the CDR3 is TGTGCCAGCTCACCACCTCGGGGATACTACAATGAGCAGTTCTTC.

This clone was found once. This rearrangement joins TRBV7-9 to TRBJ2-2; 7 bases agree with TRBD2. With V trimmed by 6 bases and J by 1 base, 8 bases remained unmatched. The CDR3 loop spans 16 amino acids. The germline V gene has CDR1 SEHNR and CDR2 FQNEAQ (reference sequence). The CDR3 sequence: CASRPRGRGNTGELFF. The CDR3 DNA follows: TGTGCCAGCAGGCCAAGAGGGAGGGGGAACACCGGGGAGCTGTTTTTT.

Only one count was recorded for this clone. The chain has TRBV6-5 and TRBJ1-1; D may be TRBD1 (5 bases). CDR3 length: 14 residues. Germline CDR1 is MNHEY and CDR2 is SVGAGI. V lost 5 bases and J 1 base, leaving 11 bases between the germline ends. CDR3 coding DNA: TGTGCCAGCAGTCCTCTCGGGGGGAACACTGAAGCTTTCTTT. Its translation: CASSPLGGNTEAFF.

This chain links TRBV19 with TRBJ1-3; D might be TRBD1 (6 bases). CDR3 length: 15 residues. Between the trimmed V and J ends, which lost 6 bases and 0 bases, there was a span of 12 bases. Per germline, CDR1 LNHDA and CDR2 SQIVND (reference sequence). The CDR3 protein is CASRVDRLSGNTIYF. CDR3 sequence (DNA): TGTGCCAGTAGGGTCGACAGGCTCTCTGGAAACACCATATATTTT.

The CDR3 region has the DNA TGTGCCAGCAGTCTGCCGGGACAAGTATATGAAAAACTGTTTTTT. It is translated as CASSLPGQVYEKLFF. The V gene is TRBV21-1, the J gene TRBJ1-4; the DNA was not compared with TRBD1, the D call given in the table. TRBV21-1 is a recognized pseudogene. The CDR3 extends over 15 amino acids.

The CDR3 protein is CASSLGGVGEQYF. CDR3 sequence (DNA): TGCGCCAGCAGCTTGGGCGGGGTTGGCGAGCAGTACTTC. V usage is TRBV5-1 and J usage is TRBJ2-7, with D possibly matching TRBD2 (6 bases). CDR3 length: 13 residues. In germline, CDR1 is SGHRS, CDR2 YFSETQ. V lost 0 bases and J 6 bases, leaving 10 bases between the germline ends.

The chain joins TRBV7-9 to TRBJ1-3, with unresolved D. The CDR3 spans 12 residues. Trimming cost V 9 bases and J 4 bases, with 10 bases left between them. Germline-derived CDR1 and CDR2 are SEHNR and FQNEAQ (reference sequence). CDR3 sequence reads: CASVPRGNTIYF. The CDR3 region has the DNA TGTGCCAGTGTCCCTAGGGGAAACACCATATATTTT.

This chain links TRBV6-6 with TRBJ1-2; 9 bases map to TRBD1. Germline V gene lookup returns CDR1 MNHNY and CDR2 SVGAGI (reference sequence). This CDR3 region has 14 residues. Germline trimming cut 6 bases from V and 1 base from J; bases unmatched to any gene: 3. The CDR3 loop is CASRGQGDNYGYTF. The CDR3 DNA reads TGTGCCAGCAGGGGACAGGGCGATAACTATGGCTACACCTTC.

The table lists this clone with a count of one. At one end the junction does not follow the germline gene, possibly because of a read error. This chain uses TRBV4-1 with TRBJ2-7; 9 bases are a match to TRBD1. The CDR3 has 13 residues. The germline V gene encodes CDR1 MGHRA and CDR2 YSYEKL. The CDR3: CASSPPGQGRLDF. CDR3 nucleotides: TGCGCCAGCAGCCCACCGGGACAGGGAAGGTTGGACTTC.

The V call is TRBV27, the J call TRBJ2-2; a possible D gene is TRBD1 (6 bases). CDR1 is MNHEY, CDR2 SMNVEV, per germline (reference sequence). V was shortened by 6 bases and J by 3 bases, with 11 bases between the two germline ends. This CDR3 region has 14 residues. The CDR3, as DNA: TGTGCCAGCAGCCCGAACAGGGACACCGGGGAGCTGTTTTTT. This translates into CASSPNRDTGELFF.

This rearrangement joins TRBV6-5 to TRBJ1-1; perhaps TRBD1 as D (6 bases). Trimming took off 5 bases at V and 1 base at J, with 14 bases between the two ends. Looked up from germline, CDR1 is MNHEY and CDR2 is SVGAGI. The CDR3 covers 15 residues. The CDR3 DNA follows: TGTGCCAGCAGTCCCCGGGGACACCCGAACACTGAAGCTTTCTTT. Amino acids: CASSPRGHPNTEAFF.

The chain couples TRBV7-2 to TRBJ2-2; weak D call: TRBD1 (6 bases). CDR1 and CDR2 (germline): SGHTA, FQGNSA. V was clipped by 5 bases and J by 1 base, with 11 bases between them. The CDR3 totals 15 residues. The CDR3 DNA is TGTGCCAGCAGCCCTGACAGGCGGAACACCGGGGAGCTGTTTTTT. Translating it yields CASSPDRRNTGELFF.

This clone was observed a single time. The gene calls are TRBV6-1 and TRBJ2-3; D perhaps matches TRBD2 (6 bases). Germline values: CDR1 MNHNS, CDR2 SASEGT. The CDR3 is 17 residues long. Trimming took 2 bases from V and 1 from J, leaving 16 bases between them. The CDR3 region is CASSELSRGLGTDTQYF. The CDR3 DNA follows: TGTGCCAGCAGTGAACTCTCTCGGGGACTCGGCACAGATACGCAGTATTTT.

The J gene is TRBJ1-3, the V gene TRBV6-1, with a possible D match to TRBD1 (6 bases). Germline lookup yields CDR1 MNHNS and CDR2 SASEGT. V lost 1 base and J lost 4, with 14 bases in between. The CDR3 is 16 amino acids. CDR3 in DNA: TGTGCCAGCAGTGAAGTCGGGGGGGGCTCAGGAAACACCATATATTTT. Protein: CASSEVGGGSGNTIYF.

The chain links TRBV9 to TRBJ1-1, with 9 bases matching TRBD1. Germline trimming cut 4 bases from V and 8 bases from J; bases unmatched to any gene: 9. The CDR3 is 14 residues long. Germline values: CDR1 SGDLS, CDR2 YYNGEE. The CDR3 protein is CASSTRTGATEAFF. CDR3 nucleotide sequence: TGTGCCAGCAGCACCCGGACAGGGGCGACCGAAGCTTTCTTT.

The chain carries TRBV9 and TRBJ2-1; 12 nucleotides line up with TRBD2. The germline V gene has CDR1 SGDLS and CDR2 YYNGEE. After removal of 3 bases from V and 13 bases from J, the junction contained 8 bases not matched to a gene. This CDR3 comprises 14 residues. The CDR3 bases are TGTGCCAGCAGCGCCCTAGCGGGGGGGTCAGACCAGTTCTTC. Its translation: CASSALAGGSDQFF.

The chain links TRBV30 to TRBJ2-3; D perhaps matches TRBD2 (6 bases). V gave up 0 bases and J gave up 5 bases, with 9 bases separating them. The CDR3 covers 13 residues. Per the germline V gene, CDR1 is GTSNPN and CDR2 is SVGIG (reference sequence). CDR3 in amino acids: CAWSVGGGDTQYF. The DNA of the CDR3 is TGTGCCTGGAGTGTTGGGGGAGGAGATACGCAGTATTTT.

The J gene is TRBJ2-3, the V gene TRBV7-3; D gene uncertain. CDR3 length: 13 residues. From germline, CDR1 is SGHTA and CDR2 FQGTGA. Trimming removed 4 bases at V and 1 base at J, with 6 bases between. The CDR3 bases are TGTGCCAGCAGCTACCAGGGCACAGATACGCAGTATTTT. It is translated as CASSYQGTDTQYF.

The J gene is TRBJ2-5, the V gene TRBV5-1; D might be TRBD2 (7 bases). V lost 0 bases and J 5 bases, leaving 14 bases between the germline ends. This CDR3 has 15 residues. CDR1 and CDR2 (germline): SGHRS, YFSETQ. CDR3 sequence (DNA): TGCGCCAGCAGCTTGGAGGACGGGGGGCGGGAGACCCAGTACTTC. Protein: CASSLEDGGRETQYF.

This chain uses TRBV5-4 with TRBJ1-4; D is possibly TRBD1 (6 bases). The V gene lost 4 bases and the J gene lost 6 bases, with 13 bases spanning the gap. Germline CDR1 SGHNT, CDR2 YYREEE (reference sequence). The CDR3 runs to 14 residues. The CDR3 sequence: CASSITGQDEKLFF. As DNA, the CDR3 is TGTGCCAGCAGCATAACAGGGCAAGATGAAAAACTGTTTTTT.

The chain combines TRBV15 with TRBJ1-1; 7 bases fit TRBD1. CDR1 and CDR2 (germline): LNHNV, YYDKDF (reference sequence). The length of the CDR3 is 15 residues. The J segment lost 1 base and the V segment lost 3 bases, leaving 5 bases of the junction unmatched. The CDR3 reads CATSRRTGGNTEAFF. CDR3 coding DNA: TGTGCCACCAGCAGGCGGACAGGAGGGAACACTGAAGCTTTCTTT.